These 21 T cell receptor beta chains were sequenced from one sample in a study of beta chain features in type 1 diabetes. Notes on the study in general: People with Type 1 diabetes carried modestly yet significantly shorter TCRB CDR3s in all four CD4+ subsets.

The isolated RNA, all of it, was reverse transcribed, so expressed TCRB transcripts were what got sequenced. Sequencing was performed with immunoSEQ multiplex PCR; in TCRdb, only in-frame clones are kept and a portion is missing. The sample includes 300,000 to 400,000 clones, approximately 9.9% of them seen just once. For these receptors, no antigen is known. The specimen sequenced was central memory CD4+ T cells from blood. The receptors shown here come from a man aged 25 to 40 with type 1 diabetes.

This clone was counted a few times. The gene calls are TRBV6-1 and TRBJ2-7; 7 bases are shared with TRBD1. With 3 bases clipped from V and 6 bases from J, the junction kept 5 bases outside the gene matches. This CDR3 spans 13 amino acids. Germline V gives CDR1 MNHNS, CDR2 SASEGT. This CDR3 is CASSDTGAREQYF. The CDR3, as DNA: TGTGCCAGCAGTGATACAGGGGCTCGCGAGCAGTACTTC.

The rearrangement joins TRBV6-6 to TRBJ2-3; a possible D gene is TRBD1 (6 bases). Germline CDR1 and CDR2: MNHNY and SVGAGI (reference sequence). Trimming stripped 4 bases from V and 10 bases from J, with 15 bases between. The length of the CDR3 is 13 residues. CDR3 in amino acids: CASSSRERQAQYF. The CDR3 DNA reads TGTGCCAGCAGTTCCCGGGAACGACAGGCGCAGTATTTT.

This clone was seen more than once but under ten times. The V gene is TRBV21-1, the J gene TRBJ2-5. TRBV21-1 is listed as a pseudogene. CDR3 length: 13 residues. CDR3 sequence (DNA): TGTGCCAGCAGCAATGAGGGGCGGAAGACCCAGTACTTC. Its protein product is CASSNEGRKTQYF.

On this clone: The same CDR3 can be traced to other DNA sequences in this sample. This sequence joins TRBV11-2 and TRBJ2-3; 8 nucleotides align to TRBD1. CDR3 length equals 14 residues. Germline V lookup: CDR1 SGHAT, CDR2 FQNNGV. V lost 5 bases and J lost 1; bases outside the gene matches: 2. DNA for the CDR3: TGTGCCAGCAGCCTGGACAGGGGCACAGATACGCAGTATTTT. As protein: CASSLDRGTDTQYF.

This clone occurred a few times. The chain links TRBV5-1 to TRBJ2-7; TRBD1 matches 9 bases. V dropped 5 bases and J dropped 2; count of bases not matched to a gene: 2. Per the germline V gene, CDR1 is SGHRS and CDR2 is YFSETQ. The CDR3 sequence is 13 residues long. This CDR3 is CASRTGGTYEQYF. CDR3 in DNA: TGCGCCAGCAGGACAGGGGGGACCTACGAGCAGTACTTC.

This chain uses TRBV27 with TRBJ1-2; TRBD1 aligns across 10 bases. Germline V gene data show CDR1 as MNHEY and CDR2 as SMNVEV (reference sequence). Unmatched junction bases numbered 9, after V lost 8 bases and J lost 3 bases. This CDR3 comprises 15 residues. CDR3 bases: TGTGCCAGCCTTCCGGGACAGGGGAAAGACTATGGCTACACCTTC. Amino acids: CASLPGQGKDYGYTF.

This clone was detected only a few times. The CDR3 nucleotides are TGCGCCAGCAGCCAAGATATAGCCATTGACTCTGGGGCCAACGTCCTGACTTTC. Encoded protein: CASSQDIAIDSGANVLTF. The chain recombines TRBV4-3 with TRBJ2-6, with D unclear. V was cut by 0 bases and J by 0 bases, with 12 bases left in between. CDR1 is LGHNA and CDR2 is YSLEER in the germline V gene. The CDR3 length is 18 residues.

This clone was picked up one time. The chain carries TRBV5-6 and TRBJ1-3, with a possible D match to TRBD1 (5 bases). The germline gives CDR1 SGHDT, CDR2 YYEEEE. The CDR3 is 15 residues long. Trimming removed 4 bases from V and 4 bases from J, with 15 bases in between. DNA for the CDR3: TGTGCCAGCAGCCGGTACGGCGGGGCGGGAAACACCATATATTTT. It is translated as CASSRYGGAGNTIYF.

To note about this clone: The same CDR3 also results from other DNA sequences found in this sample. The chain recombines TRBV29-1 with TRBJ1-2; D remains ambiguous. CDR1 is SQVTM, CDR2 ANQGSEA, per germline. Trimming stripped 4 bases from V and 4 bases from J, with 7 bases between. The CDR3 spans 11 residues. As DNA, the CDR3 is TGCAGCGTTGGGGGAGCCTATGGCTACACCTTC. Translating gives CSVGGAYGYTF.

This clone was counted between two and nine times. The chain links TRBV5-6 to TRBJ2-1; tentative D call: TRBD2 (6 bases). The CDR3 is made up of 15 amino acids. Germline loops: CDR1 SGHDT, CDR2 YYEEEE. Trimming took off 7 bases at V and 7 bases at J, with 21 bases between the two ends. CDR3 amino acids: CASRRRGQFSNEQFF. CDR3 nucleotides: TGTGCCAGCCGAAGGAGGGGCCAATTTTCGAATGAGCAGTTCTTC.

The chain employs TRBV10-3 and TRBJ2-3; the D gene could be TRBD1 or TRBD2 (6 bases each). Germline lookup yields CDR1 ENHRY and CDR2 SYGVKD. There are 15 residues in the CDR3. Trimming took off 11 bases at V and 0 bases at J, with 18 bases between the two ends. The DNA of the CDR3 is TGTGCCTCCTTTGAGGGGGGCGGTAGCACAGATACGCAGTATTTT. Amino acids: CASFEGGGSTDTQYF.

J is TRBJ2-1 and V is TRBV10-2, with 10 bases matching TRBD1. Germline CDR1 reads WSHSY; CDR2 reads SAAADI. The CDR3 loop spans 14 amino acids. V shed 4 bases, J shed 7 bases, and the junction held 4 bases outside the gene matches. This CDR3 is CASSGQGARNEQFF. The DNA of the CDR3 is TGCGCCAGCAGTGGACAGGGGGCGCGAAATGAGCAGTTCTTC.

Ten or more counts support this clone. V gene TRBV28 combines with J gene TRBJ1-5; 7 bases fit TRBD1. V gave up 10 bases and J gave up 4 bases; unmatched junction bases: 7. From germline, CDR1 is MDHEN and CDR2 SYDVKM. The CDR3 length is 13 residues. The CDR3 region has the DNA TGTGCCACGGGAGGGGGCTGGAATCAGCCCCAGCATTTT. As protein: CATGGGWNQPQHF. Full variable domain (outside the CDR3, taken from reference TRBV28 and TRBJ1-5): DVKVTQSSRYLVKRTGEKVFLECVQDMDHENMFWYRQDPGLGLRLIYFSYDVKMKEKGDIPEGYSVSREKKERFSLILESASTNQTSMYLCATGGGWNQPQHFGDGTRLSIL.

This clone was observed a few times. The J gene is TRBJ1-6, the V gene TRBV4-3; D gene uncertain. Per germline, CDR1 LGHNA and CDR2 YSLEER. CDR3 length equals 16 residues. The V and J ends lost 4 bases and 5 bases respectively, with 15 bases between them. The CDR3 DNA sequence: TGCGCCAGCAGCCGAGATCCGCCAGGTGATAATTCACCCCTCCACTTT. Amino acids: CASSRDPPGDNSPLHF.

Only a few counts were recorded for this clone. The chain recombines TRBV18 with TRBJ1-6; D ambiguous. V was trimmed by 3 bases and J by 7 bases, leaving 13 bases between them. From germline, CDR1 is KGHSH and CDR2 LQKENI. The CDR3 has 15 residues. Here the CDR3 DNA reads TGTGCCAGCTCACCCCAAACGGTAGGGAATTCACCCCTCCACTTT. It encodes CASSPQTVGNSPLHF.

This clone was counted between two and nine times. This chain links TRBV29-1 with TRBJ2-7; no definite D call. Germline V lookup: CDR1 SQVTM, CDR2 ANQGSEA. The CDR3 consists of 12 residues. Trimming left V 4 bases short and J 2 bases short, with 9 bases between. The CDR3 loop is CSVGYGPYEQYF. The CDR3 DNA sequence: TGCAGCGTTGGCTACGGACCCTACGAGCAGTACTTC.

Concerning this clone itself: Other DNA sequences of this sample code for an identical CDR3. CDR3 coding DNA: TGTGCCAGCAGCTTGGAAGGGGGCTACACCTTC. It translates to CASSLEGGYTF. The V call is TRBV5-6, the J call TRBJ1-2; D ambiguous. CDR1 and CDR2 from the germline V gene are SGHDT and YYEEEE. V was clipped by 0 bases and J by 8 bases, with 5 bases between them. This CDR3 is 11 amino acids long.

V is TRBV4-3 and J is TRBJ2-5; D uncertain. The germline gives CDR1 LGHNA, CDR2 YSLEER. V lost 1 base, J lost 3 bases, and 6 bases lay in between. CDR3 size: 13 residues. CDR3 sequence reads: CASSQGPEETQYF. CDR3 coding DNA: TGCGCCAGCAGCCAAGGGCCGGAAGAGACCCAGTACTTC.

The chain links TRBV18 to TRBJ1-2; D unclear. The CDR3 spans 14 residues. V lost 3 bases and J lost 2, with 10 bases in between. Germline values: CDR1 KGHSH, CDR2 LQKENI. CDR3 nucleotides: TGTGCCAGCTCACCTGGGGTGGGGAACTATGGCTACACCTTC. It codes for CASSPGVGNYGYTF. Full variable domain (outside the CDR3, taken from reference TRBV18 and TRBJ1-2): NAGVMQNPRHLVRRRGQEARLRCSPMKGHSHVYWYRQLPEEGLKFMVYLQKENIIDESGMPKERFSAEFPKEGPSILRIQQVVRGDSAAYFCASSPGVGNYGYTFGSGTRLTVV.

V is TRBV10-3 and J is TRBJ1-1, with D tentatively TRBD1 (5 bases). The CDR3 spans 12 residues. Trimming stripped 2 bases from V and 8 bases from J, with 9 bases between. Per the germline V gene, CDR1 is ENHRY and CDR2 is SYGVKD. CDR3 region: CAISEAGSEAFF. CDR3 coding DNA: TGTGCCATCAGTGAGGCAGGGTCCGAAGCTTTCTTT.

This clone was counted only a few times. The rearrangement uses TRBV7-8 and TRBJ1-4; a possible D gene is TRBD1 (5 bases). V lost 1 base and J lost 11, with 11 bases in between. Germline-derived CDR1 and CDR2 are SGHVS and FQNEAQ. This CDR3 is built from 13 residues. The CDR3 sequence: CASSLGRTRKLFF. The CDR3 DNA reads TGTGCCAGCAGCTTAGGGCGGACAAGGAAACTGTTTTTT.